This TCR beta chain was retrieved from a study of cytomegalovirus exposure and HLA in healthy donors. Study details: The same platform used for the approximately 670 first-cohort repertoires was also used for the roughly 130 validation repertoires, as a later analysis reported.

Comment on this clone: Its cognate antigen is unknown.

The CDR3 extends over 15 amino acids. Trimming cost V 4 bases and J 4 bases; bases outside gene matches: 4. Germline lookup yields CDR1 MGHRA and CDR2 YSYEKL. Points from the study as a whole: Subsequent analysis found a tendency for first-cohort TCR clusters to co-occur within the 90 to 150 validation repertoires. In vitro testing confirmed a few CMV-associated chains as specific for CMV antigens. Over 150 TCR beta chains were listed as cytomegalovirus-associated.

Sequencing used immunoSEQ multiplex PCR; TCRdb keeps in-frame clones, though not all of them. This table holds some 130,000 clones, approximately 90% found once. The chain carries TRBV4-1 and TRBJ2-3; 11 bases are shared with TRBD2. Source material: PBMCs. The receptor was isolated from a woman under 30 in good health and CMV-seropositive. CDR3 loop: CASSRLAGIADTQYF. CDR3 DNA sequence: TGCGCCAGCAGCCGACTAGCGGGGATCGCAGATACGCAGTATTTT.